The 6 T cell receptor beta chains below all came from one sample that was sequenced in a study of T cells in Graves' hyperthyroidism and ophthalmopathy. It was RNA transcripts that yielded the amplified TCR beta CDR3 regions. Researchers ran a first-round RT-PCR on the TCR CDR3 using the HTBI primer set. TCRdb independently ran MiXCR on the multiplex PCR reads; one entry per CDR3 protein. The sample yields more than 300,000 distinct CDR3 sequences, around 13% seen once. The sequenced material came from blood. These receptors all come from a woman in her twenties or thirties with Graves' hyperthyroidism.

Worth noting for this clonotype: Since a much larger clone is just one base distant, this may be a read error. CDR3 DNA: TGTGCCAGCAGCGCAGGGGGTCAGGGCTACACCTTC. Translating gives CASSAGGQGYTF. The J gene is TRBJ1-2, the V gene TRBV2; 7 positions match TRBD1. J lost 8 bases, V lost 6 bases, and 6 bases had no gene match. The CDR3 totals 12 residues. Germline lookup yields CDR1 SNHLY and CDR2 FYNNEI.

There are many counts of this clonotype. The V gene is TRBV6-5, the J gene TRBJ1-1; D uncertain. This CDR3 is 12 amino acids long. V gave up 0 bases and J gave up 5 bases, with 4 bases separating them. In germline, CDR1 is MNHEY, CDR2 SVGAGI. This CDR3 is CASSYSATEAFF. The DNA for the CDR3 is TGTGCCAGCAGTTACTCCGCTACTGAAGCTTTCTTT.

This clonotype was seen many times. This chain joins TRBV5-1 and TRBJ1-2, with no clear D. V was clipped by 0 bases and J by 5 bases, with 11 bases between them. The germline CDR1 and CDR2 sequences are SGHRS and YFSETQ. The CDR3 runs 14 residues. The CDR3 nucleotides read TGCGCCAGCAGCTTGGGCAGCTCACTGTATGGCTACACCTTC. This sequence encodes CASSLGSSLYGYTF. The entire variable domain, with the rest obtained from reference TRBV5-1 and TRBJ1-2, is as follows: KAGVTQTPRYLIKTRGQQVTLSCSPISGHRSVSWYQQTPGQGLQFLFEYFSETQRNKGNFPGRFSGRQFSNSRSEMNVSTLELGDSALYLCASSLGSSLYGYTFGSGTRLTVV.

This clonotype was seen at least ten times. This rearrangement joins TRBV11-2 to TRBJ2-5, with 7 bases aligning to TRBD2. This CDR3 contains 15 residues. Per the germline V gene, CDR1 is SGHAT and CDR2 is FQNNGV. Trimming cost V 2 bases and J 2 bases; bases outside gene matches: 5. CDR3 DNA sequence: TGTGCCAGCAGCTTAAACGGGAGGAGGCAAGAGACCCAGTACTTC. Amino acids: CASSLNGRRQETQYF.

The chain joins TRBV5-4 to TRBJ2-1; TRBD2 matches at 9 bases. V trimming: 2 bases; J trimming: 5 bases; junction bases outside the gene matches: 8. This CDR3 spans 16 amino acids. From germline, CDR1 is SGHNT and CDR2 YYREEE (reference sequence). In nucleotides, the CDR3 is TGTGCCAGCAGCTTAGGGGCCGGACTAGCGAACAATGAGCAGTTCTTC. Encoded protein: CASSLGAGLANNEQFF.

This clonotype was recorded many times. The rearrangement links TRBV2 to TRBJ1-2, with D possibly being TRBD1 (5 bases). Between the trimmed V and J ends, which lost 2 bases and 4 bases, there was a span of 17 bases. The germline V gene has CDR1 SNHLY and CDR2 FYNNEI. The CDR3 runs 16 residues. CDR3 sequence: CASSEISGTNLYGYTF. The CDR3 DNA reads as TGTGCCAGCAGTGAAATATCCGGGACGAACCTCTATGGCTACACCTTC. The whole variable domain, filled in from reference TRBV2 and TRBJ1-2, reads EPEVTQTPSHQVTQMGQEVILRCVPISNHLYFYWYRQILGQKVEFLVSFYNNEISEKSEIFDDQFSVERPDGSNFTLKIRSTKLEDSAMYFCASSEISGTNLYGYTFGSGTRLTVV.